These 29 T cell receptor beta chains share one sample of origin, sequenced in a study of T cell repertoires in cytomegalovirus infection. TCRdb redid the calling of the reads with MiXCR, one entry per CDR3 protein. The sample lists approximately 300,000 distinct CDR3 sequences, 25% to 30% seen once, with around 20% in the top ten. The antigens for these receptors are not known. Sample: cultured PBMCs, taken from culture after CMV antigen stimulation. All receptors derive from a human donor in good health (CMV status not recorded). Some clones in this sample may be carry-over from other donors' samples.

This clonotype was detected a few times. One junction end disagrees with the germline gene, perhaps due to a read error. The J gene is TRBJ2-3, the V gene TRBV4-1; a possible D gene is TRBD2 (8 bases). This CDR3 is built from 17 residues. Germline values: CDR1 MGHRA, CDR2 YSYEKL. CDR3 residues: CASSQGDSGGVTDTQYF. In DNA form, the CDR3 reads TGTGCCAGCAGCCAGGGGGACAGCGGGGGAGTCACAGATACGCAGTATTTT.

This clonotype has just a few counts. The V gene is TRBV4-2, the J gene TRBJ2-7; perhaps TRBD2 as D (6 bases). The CDR3 spans 14 residues. CDR1 is LGHNA, CDR2 YNFKEQ, per germline. Between the trimmed V and J ends, which lost 6 bases and 1 base, there was a span of 13 bases. CDR3 sequence (DNA): TGTGCCAGCAGTTCAACGGGACTTTCCTACGAGCAGTACTTC. It yields the protein CASSSTGLSYEQYF.

This clonotype was seen more than once but under ten times. V is TRBV20-1 and J is TRBJ1-2; no definite D call. Trimming cost V 0 bases and J 5 bases, with 7 bases left between them. Germline loops: CDR1 DFQATT, CDR2 SNEGSKA (reference sequence). This CDR3 has 12 amino acids. In DNA, the CDR3 is TGCAGTGCTAGAGATCGTGCTTATGGCTACACCTTC. Protein sequence: CSARDRAYGYTF.

With respect to this clonotype: Mismatch with germline at one junction end may stem from a read error. This rearrangement joins TRBV7-8 to TRBJ1-3; no reliable D call. CDR3 length equals 12 residues. Germline CDR1 is SGHVS and CDR2 is FQNEAQ. Here the CDR3 DNA reads TGTGCCAACAGCTTAGAGGGAAACACCATATATTTT. Translated, it gives CANSLEGNTIYF.

The chain links TRBV7-8 to TRBJ2-7; 10 bases agree with TRBD2. The V gene end was trimmed by 4 bases and the J gene end by 4 bases; junction bases not matched to a gene: 7. Germline V gene sequence: CDR1 SGHVS, CDR2 FQNEAQ. This CDR3 is built from 15 residues. CDR3 in DNA: TGTGCCAGCAGCTCCGGGAGCGGGGGGGCGTACGAGCAGTACTTC. This sequence encodes CASSSGSGGAYEQYF.

This clonotype was seen more than once but under ten times. The chain joins TRBV5-1 to TRBJ1-4; 7 bases align to TRBD1. From germline, CDR1 is SGHRS and CDR2 YFSETQ. Trimming took 4 bases from V and 5 from J; bases not matched to a gene: 5. This CDR3 is 14 amino acids long. The CDR3 nucleotides read TGCGCCAGCAGCCCGGACAGGTTAAATGAAAAACTGTTTTTT. Translation: CASSPDRLNEKLFF.

V is TRBV3-1 and J is TRBJ2-4; D call uncertain. CDR1 LGHDT and CDR2 YNNKEL come from the germline V gene (reference sequence). V shed 5 bases and J shed 0 bases, with 17 bases lying between them. The CDR3 contains 17 residues. Here the CDR3 reads CASSSRGFFGAKNIQYF. CDR3 nucleotides: TGTGCCAGCAGCTCCCGAGGTTTCTTTGGAGCCAAAAACATTCAGTACTTC.

As DNA, the CDR3 is TGTGCCAGCTCATTCCGGGGCAGGTCGAACACTGAAGCTTTCTTT. It codes for CASSFRGRSNTEAFF. This sequence joins TRBV18 and TRBJ1-1; possible D gene TRBD1, 5 bases. Looked up from germline, CDR1 is KGHSH and CDR2 is LQKENI. V shed 5 bases and J shed 1 base, with 14 bases lying between them. The CDR3 contains 15 residues.

The chain uses TRBV19 and TRBJ1-1; D is ambiguous. Germline lookup yields CDR1 LNHDA and CDR2 SQIVND (reference sequence). V gave up 8 bases and J gave up 4 bases, with 17 bases separating them. The CDR3 runs 14 residues. The CDR3 DNA reads TGTGCCAGTCTCTATGAGGGCCGAGGCACTGAAGCTTTCTTT. Its protein product is CASLYEGRGTEAFF.

The gene calls are TRBV12-3 or TRBV12-4 and TRBJ2-3; 11 nucleotides align to TRBD2. V shed 6 bases and J 4 bases; nucleotides not matched to a gene: 6. The CDR3 runs 15 residues. CDR3 in amino acids: CASRISGRAADTQYF. Written as DNA, the CDR3 is TGTGCCAGCAGGATTAGCGGGAGGGCCGCAGATACGCAGTATTTT.

This clonotype was detected many times. The chain has TRBV7-2 and TRBJ1-3, with D unclear. From germline, CDR1 is SGHTA and CDR2 FQGNSA. V gave up 5 bases and J gave up 0 bases, with 11 bases separating them. This CDR3 spans 15 amino acids. The CDR3 DNA sequence: TGTGCCAGCAGCACCGGGTCCCGCTCTGGAAACACCATATATTTT. Translating it yields CASSTGSRSGNTIYF.

The gene calls are TRBV10-3 and TRBJ2-1, with 12 positions matching TRBD2. CDR3 length: 17 residues. Trimming took 7 bases from V and 4 from J; bases not matched to a gene: 11. Germline lookup yields CDR1 ENHRY and CDR2 SYGVKD. CDR3 sequence reads: CAITKTSGSNGYNEQFF. The CDR3 DNA reads TGTGCCATCACCAAGACTAGCGGGAGTAACGGATACAATGAGCAGTTCTTC.

The chain employs TRBV11-2 and TRBJ1-1; 8 bases match TRBD1. The CDR3 length is 14 residues. Trimming removed 6 bases from V and 3 bases from J; junction bases left unmatched: 6. Per germline, CDR1 SGHAT and CDR2 FQNNGV. The CDR3 loop is CASRADRGYTEAFF. The DNA for the CDR3 is TGTGCCAGCAGGGCCGACAGGGGATACACTGAAGCTTTCTTT.

V usage is TRBV12-3 or TRBV12-4 and J usage is TRBJ2-5; 10 nucleotides line up with TRBD1. V lost 6 bases and J lost 4; bases outside the gene matches: 5. CDR3 length: 14 residues. CDR3 amino acids: CASSLGQGRETQYF. The CDR3 bases are TGTGCCAGCAGCCTGGGACAGGGGAGAGAGACCCAGTACTTC.

This clonotype was counted only a few times. The CDR3 protein is CASSQEHGRNSPLHF. CDR3 in DNA: TGCGCCAGCAGCCAAGAACACGGGCGCAATTCACCCCTCCACTTT. V is TRBV4-1 and J is TRBJ1-6; D not certain. Germline V gives CDR1 MGHRA, CDR2 YSYEKL. Between the trimmed V and J ends, which lost 0 bases and 7 bases, there was a span of 10 bases. The CDR3 length is 15 residues.

The table lists this clonotype with a few counts. The chain employs TRBV19 and TRBJ1-1; D is ambiguous. Germline V lookup: CDR1 LNHDA, CDR2 SQIVND (reference sequence). This CDR3 is built from 13 residues. V was cut by 9 bases and J by 7 bases, with 18 bases left in between. The CDR3 is CASRTPLGVEAFF. The CDR3 DNA reads as TGTGCCAGCAGGACCCCACTGGGAGTTGAAGCTTTCTTT.

The chain couples TRBV30 to TRBJ2-1; 9 positions agree with TRBD2. Germline V gene sequence: CDR1 GTSNPN, CDR2 SVGIG (reference sequence). The CDR3 has 12 residues. The CDR3 nucleotides read TGTGGCCAGGCGGGAGGGCCTAATGAGCAGTTCTTC. Protein: CGQAGGPNEQFF.

This clonotype showed up just a few times. This sequence joins TRBV6-1 and TRBJ2-7; D is unresolved. Between the trimmed V and J ends, which lost 8 bases and 1 base, there was a span of 15 bases. Germline loops: CDR1 MNHNS, CDR2 SASEGT. The CDR3 totals 14 residues. In nucleotides, the CDR3 is TGTGCCAGCTGCGACACCCTAGAATCCTACGAGCAGTACTTC. Amino acids: CASCDTLESYEQYF.

The genes are TRBV6-6 and TRBJ1-5; the D gene is possibly TRBD1 (6 bases). Looked up from germline, CDR1 is MNHNY and CDR2 is SVGAGI (reference sequence). V was trimmed by 0 bases and J by 4 bases, leaving 16 bases between them. The CDR3 totals 17 residues. CDR3 sequence reads: CASSYSVRGKGNQPQHF. The CDR3 DNA reads TGTGCCAGCAGTTACTCAGTCAGGGGTAAAGGGAATCAGCCCCAGCATTTT.

This clonotype has only a few counts. This rearrangement joins TRBV5-4 to TRBJ2-1, with 7 bases lining up with TRBD2. V lost 5 bases to trimming and J lost 5 bases; unmatched junction nucleotides: 7. Germline V gene sequence: CDR1 SGHNT, CDR2 YYREEE (reference sequence). This CDR3 is built from 14 residues. Written as DNA, the CDR3 is TGTGCCAGCAGTGTCCGCGGGAGTAACAATGAGCAGTTCTTC. Protein product: CASSVRGSNNEQFF.

This chain links TRBV10-3 with TRBJ2-2; tentatively, D is TRBD1 (5 bases). The V end lost 4 bases, the J end lost 4 bases, and 13 bases lay between the germline ends. The germline gives CDR1 ENHRY, CDR2 SYGVKD. This CDR3 comprises 15 residues. The CDR3 DNA sequence: TGTGCCATCAGTGTTCGGCAGGGATCCACCGGGGAGCTGTTTTTT. This encodes CAISVRQGSTGELFF.

This chain uses TRBV28 with TRBJ1-2; D may be TRBD1 (6 bases). Between the trimmed V and J ends, which lost 7 bases and 0 bases, there was a span of 9 bases. Germline CDR1 reads MDHEN; CDR2 reads SYDVKM. The CDR3 runs 13 residues. The CDR3 DNA sequence: TGTGCCAGCACTTCAGGGGCTAACTATGGCTACACCTTC. This sequence encodes CASTSGANYGYTF.

This chain joins TRBV7-9 and TRBJ1-1, with D unclear. The V end lost 3 bases, the J end lost 1 base, and 6 bases lay between the germline ends. This CDR3 has 13 amino acids. CDR1 SEHNR and CDR2 FQNEAQ come from the germline V gene (reference sequence). CDR3 DNA sequence: TGTGCCAGCAGCTTTGAGGCGAACACTGAAGCTTTCTTT. Protein product: CASSFEANTEAFF.

J is TRBJ2-5 and V is TRBV6-1; tentatively, D is TRBD1 or TRBD2 (5 bases each). Germline V gives CDR1 MNHNS, CDR2 SASEGT. This CDR3 comprises 14 residues. V dropped 3 bases and J dropped 3 bases, with 11 bases sitting between them. DNA of the CDR3: TGTGCCAGCAGTGAGGCGCGAGGGGAAGAGACCCAGTACTTC. Translated: CASSEARGEETQYF.

In its sample, this clonotype was seen a few times. The V call is TRBV20-1, the J call TRBJ1-4; 11 bases fit TRBD1. V was pared by 6 bases and J by 8 bases, with 5 bases of the junction left unmatched. Germline V gene sequence: CDR1 DFQATT, CDR2 SNEGSKA (reference sequence). This CDR3 spans 13 amino acids. The CDR3 loop is CSAQGQGEEKLFF. The CDR3, as DNA: TGCAGTGCCCAGGGACAGGGGGAGGAAAAACTGTTTTTT.

This clonotype showed up just a few times. The CDR3 DNA reads as TGTGCCAGCAGCCAGGGGACACACCTATACGAGCAGTACTTC. Protein product: CASSQGTHLYEQYF. The J gene is TRBJ2-7, the V gene TRBV6-1, with D possibly TRBD1 on 6 matching bases. Between the trimmed V and J ends, which lost 6 bases and 4 bases, there was a span of 16 bases. The germline V gene encodes CDR1 MNHNS and CDR2 SASEGT. The CDR3 runs 14 residues.

This chain links TRBV7-2 with TRBJ2-7; 9 bases fit TRBD1. V dropped 5 bases and J dropped 2; count of bases not matched to a gene: 16. The CDR3 runs 18 residues. CDR1 is SGHTA and CDR2 is FQGNSA in the germline V gene. This CDR3 is CASSASRGGTGFPYEQYF. The CDR3, as DNA: TGTGCCAGCAGCGCTAGTAGGGGGGGGACAGGGTTTCCCTACGAGCAGTACTTC.

This rearrangement joins TRBV20-1 to TRBJ2-1; D possibly uses TRBD1 or TRBD2 (5 bases each). CDR1 and CDR2 from the germline V gene are DFQATT and SNEGSKA (reference sequence). Trimming cost V 3 bases and J 9 bases, with 9 bases left between them. This CDR3 contains 11 residues. CDR3 in DNA: TGCAGTGCTAGTCATGGGGGTGAGCAGTTCTTC. Amino acids: CSASHGGEQFF.

This clonotype was found many times. The rearrangement uses TRBV7-6 and TRBJ1-3, with D hard to call. The CDR3 length is 13 residues. CDR1 and CDR2 (germline): SGHVS, FNYEAQ. V was clipped by 1 base and J by 8 bases, with 9 bases between them. The CDR3 DNA reads TGTGCCAGCAGCTTAGTCAGTCGTGACACCATATATTTT. It is translated as CASSLVSRDTIYF.